This T cell receptor beta chain stems from a study of T cell repertoires in cytomegalovirus infection. Of note for this clonotype: Its antigen is still unknown.

This CDR3 contains 13 residues. From germline, CDR1 is MNHEY and CDR2 SMNVEV (reference sequence). V dropped 3 bases and J dropped 5; count of bases not matched to a gene: 1. TCRdb re-analysed the reads in MiXCR, keeping a single row per CDR3 protein. The data show about 55,000 distinct CDR3 sequences, around 18% seen once. This clonotype was obtained from a human donor in good health (CMV status not recorded). Some clones in this sample may be carry-over from other donors' samples. Sequenced here: CD8+ T cells from cultured PBMCs, sampled from culture after CMV antigen stimulation. This chain uses TRBV27 with TRBJ2-5, with 9 bases aligning to TRBD1. The CDR3 sequence is CASSFDRGETQYF. CDR3 DNA sequence: TGTGCCAGCAGTTTCGACAGGGGGGAGACCCAGTACTTC.